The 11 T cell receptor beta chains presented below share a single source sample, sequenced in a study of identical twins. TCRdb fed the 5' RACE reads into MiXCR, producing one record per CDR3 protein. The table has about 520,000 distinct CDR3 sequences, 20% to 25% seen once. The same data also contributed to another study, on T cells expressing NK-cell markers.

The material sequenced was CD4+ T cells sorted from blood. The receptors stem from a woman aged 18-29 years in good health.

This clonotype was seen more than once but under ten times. The CDR3 nucleotides read TGCAGCGTTCGCGCCGCCTATGGCTACACCTTC. This gives the protein CSVRAAYGYTF. V is TRBV29-1 and J is TRBJ1-2; D not resolved. This CDR3 spans 11 amino acids. V was pared by 5 bases and J by 4 bases, with 8 bases between. Germline V gene data show CDR1 as SQVTM and CDR2 as ANQGSEA.

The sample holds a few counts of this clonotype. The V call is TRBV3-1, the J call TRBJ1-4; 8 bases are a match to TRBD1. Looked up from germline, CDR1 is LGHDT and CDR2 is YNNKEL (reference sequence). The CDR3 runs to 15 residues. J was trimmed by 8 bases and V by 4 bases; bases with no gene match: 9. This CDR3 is CASSPQGAPREKLFF. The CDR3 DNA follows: TGTGCCAGCAGCCCGCAGGGGGCGCCAAGGGAAAAACTGTTTTTT.

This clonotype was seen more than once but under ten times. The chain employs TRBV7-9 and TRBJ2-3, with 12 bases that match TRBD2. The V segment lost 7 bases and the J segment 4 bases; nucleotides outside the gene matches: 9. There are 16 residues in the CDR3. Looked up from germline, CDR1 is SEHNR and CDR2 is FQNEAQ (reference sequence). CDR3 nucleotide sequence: TGTGCCAGCACCCGTCGACTAGCGGGGGTGGCAGATACGCAGTATTTT. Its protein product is CASTRRLAGVADTQYF.

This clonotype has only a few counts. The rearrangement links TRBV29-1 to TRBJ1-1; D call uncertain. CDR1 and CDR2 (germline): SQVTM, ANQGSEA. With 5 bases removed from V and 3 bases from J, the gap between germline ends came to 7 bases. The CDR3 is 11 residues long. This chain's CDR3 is CSVTGDTEAFF. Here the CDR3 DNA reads TGCAGCGTTACCGGGGACACTGAAGCTTTCTTT.

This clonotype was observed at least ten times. The CDR3 protein is CASSSLGGRRSYEQYF. DNA of the CDR3: TGTGCCAGCAGTTCCCTCGGGGGGCGGCGCTCCTACGAGCAGTACTTC. The chain carries TRBV12-3 or TRBV12-4 and TRBJ2-7; the D gene is possibly TRBD2 (7 bases). The CDR3 runs to 16 residues. V shed 4 bases and J shed 0 bases, with 16 bases lying between them.

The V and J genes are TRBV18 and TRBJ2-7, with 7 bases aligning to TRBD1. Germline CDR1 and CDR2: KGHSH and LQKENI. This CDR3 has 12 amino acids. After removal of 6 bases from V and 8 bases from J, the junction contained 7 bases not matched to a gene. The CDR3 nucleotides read TGTGCCAGCTCGTTCGAACAGGGGAAGCAGTACTTC. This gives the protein CASSFEQGKQYF.

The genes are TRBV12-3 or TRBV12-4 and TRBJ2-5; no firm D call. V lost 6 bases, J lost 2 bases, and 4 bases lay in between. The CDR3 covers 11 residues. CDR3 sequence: CASRTQETQYF. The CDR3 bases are TGTGCCAGCAGGACACAAGAGACCCAGTACTTC.

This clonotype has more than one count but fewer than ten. The CDR3 DNA is TGTGCCAGCAGCTTGTATGGCAGCGGGAGATTGCAGTACTTC. Encoded protein: CASSLYGSGRLQYF. The chain couples TRBV5-6 to TRBJ2-5; 8 bases line up with TRBD2. The trim removed 1 base at V and 11 bases at J, leaving 10 bases unmatched. CDR1 and CDR2 from the germline V gene are SGHDT and YYEEEE. The CDR3 extends over 14 amino acids. Full variable domain (outside the CDR3, taken from reference TRBV5-6 and TRBJ2-5): DAGVTQSPTHLIKTRGQQVTLRCSPKSGHDTVSWYQQALGQGPQFIFQYYEEEERQRGNFPDRFSGHQFPNYSSELNVNALLLGDSALYLCASSLYGSGRLQYFGPGTRLLVL.

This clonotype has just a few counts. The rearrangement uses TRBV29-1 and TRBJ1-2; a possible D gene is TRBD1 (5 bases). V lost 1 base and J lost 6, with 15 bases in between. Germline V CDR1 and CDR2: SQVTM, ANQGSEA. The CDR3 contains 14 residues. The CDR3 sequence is CSVEGQWGRNGYTF. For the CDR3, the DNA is TGCAGCGTTGAAGGACAGTGGGGGAGGAATGGCTACACCTTC.

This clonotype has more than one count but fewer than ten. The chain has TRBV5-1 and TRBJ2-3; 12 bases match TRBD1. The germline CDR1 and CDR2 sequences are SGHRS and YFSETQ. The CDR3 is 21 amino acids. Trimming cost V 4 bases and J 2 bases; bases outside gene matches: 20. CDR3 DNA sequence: TGCGCCAGCAGCACAAAACCGACCGGGACAGGGGGCCGAACTTCCACAGATACGCAGTATTTT. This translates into CASSTKPTGTGGRTSTDTQYF.

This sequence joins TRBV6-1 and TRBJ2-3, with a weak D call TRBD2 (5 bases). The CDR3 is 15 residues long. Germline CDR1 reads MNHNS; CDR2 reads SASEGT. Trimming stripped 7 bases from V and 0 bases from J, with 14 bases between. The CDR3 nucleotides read TGTGCCAGCACCTTAGGCGCGGGTAGCACAGATACGCAGTATTTT. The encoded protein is CASTLGAGSTDTQYF.